The sequence of this TCR beta chain was determined in a study of blood T cell repertoires in COVID-19. The length of the CDR3 is 13 residues. Trimming stripped 2 bases from V and 9 bases from J, with 11 bases between. CDR1 and CDR2 (germline): PRHDT, FYEKMQ (reference sequence). TCRdb's copy holds only in-frame clones and misses some; the assay was immunoSEQ multiplex PCR. The sample gives hundreds of thousands of clones, roughly 85% of which show up once; less than 6.5% is in the top ten. The chain joins TRBV13 to TRBJ2-1; a weak D match, TRBD2 (6 bases). The specimen was peripheral blood. This sequence originates from a man in his fifties or sixties with active or convalescent COVID-19. DNA for the CDR3: TGTGCCAGCAGCTTATCTCCGGGAGCTGAGCAGTTCTTC. Its translation is CASSLSPGAEQFF.